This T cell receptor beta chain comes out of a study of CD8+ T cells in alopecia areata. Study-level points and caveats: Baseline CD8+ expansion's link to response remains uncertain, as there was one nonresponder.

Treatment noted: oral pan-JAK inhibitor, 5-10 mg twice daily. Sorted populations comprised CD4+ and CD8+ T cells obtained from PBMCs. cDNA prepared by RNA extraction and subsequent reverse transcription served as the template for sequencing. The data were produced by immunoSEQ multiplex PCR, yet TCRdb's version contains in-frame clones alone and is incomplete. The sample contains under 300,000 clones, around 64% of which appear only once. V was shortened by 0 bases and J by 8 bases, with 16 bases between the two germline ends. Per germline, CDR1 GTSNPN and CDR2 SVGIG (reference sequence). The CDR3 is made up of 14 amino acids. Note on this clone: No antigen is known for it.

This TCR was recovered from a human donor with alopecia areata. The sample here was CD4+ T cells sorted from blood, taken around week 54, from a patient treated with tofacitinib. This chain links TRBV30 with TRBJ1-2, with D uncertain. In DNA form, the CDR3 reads TGTGCCTGGAGTGTAGCCGGACCGCAGCGGGGCTACACCTTC. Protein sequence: CAWSVAGPQRGYTF.